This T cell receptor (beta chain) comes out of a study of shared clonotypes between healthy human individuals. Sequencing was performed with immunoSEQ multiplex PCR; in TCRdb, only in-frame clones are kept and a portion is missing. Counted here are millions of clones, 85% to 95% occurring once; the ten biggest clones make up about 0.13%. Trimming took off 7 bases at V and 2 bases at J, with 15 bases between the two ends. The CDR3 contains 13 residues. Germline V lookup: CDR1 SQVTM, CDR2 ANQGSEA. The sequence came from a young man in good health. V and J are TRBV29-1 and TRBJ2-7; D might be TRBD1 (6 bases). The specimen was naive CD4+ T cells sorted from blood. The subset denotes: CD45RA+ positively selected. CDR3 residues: CSALDRRTYEQYF. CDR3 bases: TGCAGCGCCTTAGACAGGCGAACCTACGAGCAGTACTTC.